The clone carrying this TCR beta chain is a singleton in its sample. Its target is not known. The CDR3 extends over 14 amino acids. CDR1 and CDR2 from the germline V gene are MDHEN and SYDVKM. Trimming cost V 4 bases and J 1 base, with 7 bases left between them. The sample comes from a study of regulatory T cells. Primers: 52 TRBV forward and 13 TRBJ reverse. Generated by immunoSEQ multiplex PCR, the TCRdb table keeps only in-frame clones and is missing some. The table lists under 30,000 clones, approximately 91% of them singletons. General study points: Hydrophobic residues at CDR3 positions 6 and 7 were enriched in conventional CD4+ T cells of CD3G-deficient patients. Regulatory T cells showed the strongest V-J pair restriction and V/J gene skewing among patient repertoires.

The receptor's source is a child between 10 and 17 years old with CD3G deficiency. Sequencing was performed on conventional CD4+ T cells sorted from blood. V is TRBV28 and J is TRBJ2-2, with D possibly being TRBD1 (5 bases). The CDR3 coding sequence is TGTGCCAGCAGTTGGACAAGGAACACCGGGGAGCTGTTTTTT. This translates into CASSWTRNTGELFF.